This TCR beta chain emerged from a study of blood T cell repertoires in COVID-19. Overall study context: Some COVID-19 samples were acute and others convalescent; all came from the United States, Italy and Spain. The cDNA or gDNA used as material had been derived from T cells, B-cell-depleted T cells, or PBMCs.

Germline values: CDR1 MDHEN, CDR2 SYDVKM. The CDR3 extends over 14 amino acids. The V and J ends lost 8 bases and 2 bases respectively, with 13 bases between them. Authors' methods: Quantification of nucleated cells was approximated via reference gene primer amplification. The assay was immunoSEQ multiplex PCR, and TCRdb's table has in-frame clones only and misses some. The DNA was the basis for D and trimming; V, J and clone size are from that table. The sample has hundreds of thousands of clones, 82% seen once; the top ten hold 4.9%. The source of this sequence is a woman of 80 years or more with active or convalescent COVID-19. The chain uses TRBV28 and TRBJ1-3; D gene ambiguous. Sequencing input: peripheral blood. CDR3 amino acids: CASQTAGTGNTIYF. CDR3 bases: TGTGCCAGCCAGACCGCGGGGACTGGAAACACCATATATTTT. The full variable domain, rest sourced from reference TRBV28 and TRBJ1-3, is DVKVTQSSRYLVKRTGEKVFLECVQDMDHENMFWYRQDPGLGLRLIYFSYDVKMKEKGDIPEGYSVSREKKERFSLILESASTNQTSMYLCASQTAGTGNTIYFGEGSWLTVV.